The present T cell receptor beta chain was sequenced within a study of shared clonotypes between healthy human individuals. Sorted-subset replicate PCRs used roughly 180 ng DNA, approximately 33,000 T cell genomes. Original methodology: Filtering was not the same, since immunoSEQ gave junction-only sequences without quality scores. This table comes from immunoSEQ multiplex PCR, and its TCRdb copy is limited to in-frame clones, with some not included. The V and J calls and the clone size are those of that table, but D and trimming were determined from the DNA. The table lists about 2.4 million clones, more than 85% of them singletons, with 0.36% in the top ten. The V gene lost 4 bases and the J gene lost 2 bases, with 11 bases spanning the gap. Germline CDR1 and CDR2: MDHEN and SYDVKM. CDR3 length: 14 amino acids. A CD45RA+ naive subset and a CD45RA-negative memory subset were split from CD4+ cells.

This TCR came from a man aged 18 to 35 in good health. Some clones in this sample may be carry-over from other donors' samples. This chain uses TRBV28 with TRBJ1-1; D not resolved. The sequenced sample consisted of naive CD4+ T cells from PBMCs. Subset in this sample: CD45RA+ positively selected. This CDR3 reads CASSSPAANTEAFF. The DNA of the CDR3 is TGTGCCAGCAGTTCCCCGGCGGCTAACACTGAAGCTTTCTTT.